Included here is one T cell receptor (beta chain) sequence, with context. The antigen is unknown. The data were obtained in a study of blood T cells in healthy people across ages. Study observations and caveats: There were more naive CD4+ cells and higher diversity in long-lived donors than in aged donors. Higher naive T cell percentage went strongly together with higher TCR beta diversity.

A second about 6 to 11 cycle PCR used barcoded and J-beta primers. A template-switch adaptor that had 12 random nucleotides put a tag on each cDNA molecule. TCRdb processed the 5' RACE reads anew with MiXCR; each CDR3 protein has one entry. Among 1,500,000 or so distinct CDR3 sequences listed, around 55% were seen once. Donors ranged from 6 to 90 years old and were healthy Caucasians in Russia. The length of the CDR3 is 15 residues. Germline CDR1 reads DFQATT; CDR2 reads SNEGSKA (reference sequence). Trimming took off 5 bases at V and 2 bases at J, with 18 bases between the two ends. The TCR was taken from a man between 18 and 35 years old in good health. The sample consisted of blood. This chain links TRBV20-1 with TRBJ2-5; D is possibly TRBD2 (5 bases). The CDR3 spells CSAQTGNGSQETQYF. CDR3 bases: TGCAGTGCTCAAACCGGGAACGGAAGTCAAGAGACCCAGTACTTC.